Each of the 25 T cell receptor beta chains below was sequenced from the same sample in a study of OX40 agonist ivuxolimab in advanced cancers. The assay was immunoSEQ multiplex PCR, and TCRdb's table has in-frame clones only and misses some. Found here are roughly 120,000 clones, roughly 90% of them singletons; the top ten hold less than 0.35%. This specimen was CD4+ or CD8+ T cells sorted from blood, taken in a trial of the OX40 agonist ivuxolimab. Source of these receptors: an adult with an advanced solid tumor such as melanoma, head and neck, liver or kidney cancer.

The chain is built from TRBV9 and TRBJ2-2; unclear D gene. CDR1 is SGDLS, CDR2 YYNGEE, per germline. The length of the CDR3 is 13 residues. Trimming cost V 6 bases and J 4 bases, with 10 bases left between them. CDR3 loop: CASTAAGTGELFF. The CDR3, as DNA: TGTGCCAGCACCGCCGCAGGCACCGGGGAGCTGTTTTTT.

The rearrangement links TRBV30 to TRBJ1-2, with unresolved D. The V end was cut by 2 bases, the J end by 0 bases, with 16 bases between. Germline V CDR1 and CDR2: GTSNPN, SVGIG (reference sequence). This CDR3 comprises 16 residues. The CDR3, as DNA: TGTGCCTGGAGTCGATTACCGGGCCTTTCTAACTATGGCTACACCTTC. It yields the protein CAWSRLPGLSNYGYTF.

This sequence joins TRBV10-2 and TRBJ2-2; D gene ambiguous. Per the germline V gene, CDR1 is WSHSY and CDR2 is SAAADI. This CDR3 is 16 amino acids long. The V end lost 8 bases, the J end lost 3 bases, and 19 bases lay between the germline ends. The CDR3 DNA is TGCGCCAGCTCAGAAAGTACTCCTTACTACACCGGGGAGCTGTTTTTT. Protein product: CASSESTPYYTGELFF.

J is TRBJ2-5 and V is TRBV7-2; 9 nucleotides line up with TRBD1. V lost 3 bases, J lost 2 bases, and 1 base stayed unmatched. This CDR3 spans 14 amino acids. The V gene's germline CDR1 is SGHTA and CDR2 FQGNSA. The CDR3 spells CASSLDRGQETQYF. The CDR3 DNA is TGTGCCAGCAGCTTGGACAGGGGACAAGAGACCCAGTACTTC.

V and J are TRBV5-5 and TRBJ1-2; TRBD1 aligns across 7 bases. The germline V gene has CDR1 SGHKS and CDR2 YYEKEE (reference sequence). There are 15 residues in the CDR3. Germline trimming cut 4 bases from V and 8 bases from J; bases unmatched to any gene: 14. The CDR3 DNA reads TGTGCCAGCAGCCTGTTCCCCCAGGCAGGGGGGGGCTACACCTTC. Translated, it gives CASSLFPQAGGGYTF.

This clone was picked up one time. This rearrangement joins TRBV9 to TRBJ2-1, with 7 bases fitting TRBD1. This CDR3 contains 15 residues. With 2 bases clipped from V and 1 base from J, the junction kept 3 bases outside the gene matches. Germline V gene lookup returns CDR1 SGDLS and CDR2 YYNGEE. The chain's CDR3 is CASSVQGVSYNEQFF. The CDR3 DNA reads TGTGCCAGCAGCGTCCAGGGGGTATCCTACAATGAGCAGTTCTTC.

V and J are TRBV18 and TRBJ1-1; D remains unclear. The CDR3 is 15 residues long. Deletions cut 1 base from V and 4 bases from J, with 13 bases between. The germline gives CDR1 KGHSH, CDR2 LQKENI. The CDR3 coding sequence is TGTGCCAGCTCACCACGGGAGGGTGAAAGCACTGAAGCTTTCTTT. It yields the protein CASSPREGESTEAFF.

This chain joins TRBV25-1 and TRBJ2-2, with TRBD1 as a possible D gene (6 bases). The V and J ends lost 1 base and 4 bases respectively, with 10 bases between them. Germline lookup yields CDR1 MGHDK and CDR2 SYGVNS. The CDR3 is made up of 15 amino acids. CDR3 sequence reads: CASSESGGFTGELFF. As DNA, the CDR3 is TGTGCCAGCAGTGAATCTGGGGGCTTCACCGGGGAGCTGTTTTTT. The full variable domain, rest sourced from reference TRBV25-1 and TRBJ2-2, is EADIYQTPRYLVIGTGKKITLECSQTMGHDKMYWYQQDPGMELHLIHYSYGVNSTEKGDLSSESTVSRIRTEHFPLTLESARPSHTSQYLCASSESGGFTGELFFGEGSRLTVL.

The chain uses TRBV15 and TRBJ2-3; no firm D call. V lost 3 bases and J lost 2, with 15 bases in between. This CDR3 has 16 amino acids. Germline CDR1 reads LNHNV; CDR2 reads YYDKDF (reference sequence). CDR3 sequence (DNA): TGTGCCACCAGCAGCGCCCCTGGGGATGTCACAGATACGCAGTATTTT. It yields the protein CATSSAPGDVTDTQYF.

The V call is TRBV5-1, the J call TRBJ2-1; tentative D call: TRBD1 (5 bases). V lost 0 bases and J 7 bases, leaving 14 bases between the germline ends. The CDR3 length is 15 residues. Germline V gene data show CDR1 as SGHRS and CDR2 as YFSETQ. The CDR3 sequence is CASSLESGAGNEQFF. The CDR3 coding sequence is TGCGCCAGCAGCTTGGAATCTGGGGCTGGGAATGAGCAGTTCTTC.

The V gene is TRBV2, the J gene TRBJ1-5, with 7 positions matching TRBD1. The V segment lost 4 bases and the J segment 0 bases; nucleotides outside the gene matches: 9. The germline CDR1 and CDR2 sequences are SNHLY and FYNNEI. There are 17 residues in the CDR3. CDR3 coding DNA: TGTGCCAGCAGTGCCCGACAGGGATTTTATAGCAATCAGCCCCAGCATTTT. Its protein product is CASSARQGFYSNQPQHF.

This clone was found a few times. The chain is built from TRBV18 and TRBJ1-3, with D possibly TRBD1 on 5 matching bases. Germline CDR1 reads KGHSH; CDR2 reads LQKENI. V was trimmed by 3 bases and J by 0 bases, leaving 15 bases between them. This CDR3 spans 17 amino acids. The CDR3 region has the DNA TGTGCCAGCTCACCCCAACGGCCAGGGACCTCTGGAAACACCATATATTTT. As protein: CASSPQRPGTSGNTIYF.

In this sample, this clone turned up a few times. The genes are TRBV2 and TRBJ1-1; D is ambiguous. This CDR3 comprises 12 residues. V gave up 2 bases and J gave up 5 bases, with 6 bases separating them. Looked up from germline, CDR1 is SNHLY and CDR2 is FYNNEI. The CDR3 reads CASSEWRTEAFF. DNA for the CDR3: TGTGCCAGCAGTGAATGGAGGACTGAAGCTTTCTTT.

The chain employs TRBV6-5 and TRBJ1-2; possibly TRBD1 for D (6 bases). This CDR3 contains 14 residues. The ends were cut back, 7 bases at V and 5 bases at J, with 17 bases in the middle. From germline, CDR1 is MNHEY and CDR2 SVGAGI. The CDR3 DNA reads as TGTGCCAGCACCTTACAGGGAAGGCGGTATGGCTACACCTTC. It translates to CASTLQGRRYGYTF.

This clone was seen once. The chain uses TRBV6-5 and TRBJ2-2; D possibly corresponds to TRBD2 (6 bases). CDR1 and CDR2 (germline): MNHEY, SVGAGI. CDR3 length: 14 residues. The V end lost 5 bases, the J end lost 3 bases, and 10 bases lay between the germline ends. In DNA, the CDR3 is TGTGCCAGCAGTCCCCGGGAGTACACCGGGGAGCTGTTTTTT. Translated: CASSPREYTGELFF.

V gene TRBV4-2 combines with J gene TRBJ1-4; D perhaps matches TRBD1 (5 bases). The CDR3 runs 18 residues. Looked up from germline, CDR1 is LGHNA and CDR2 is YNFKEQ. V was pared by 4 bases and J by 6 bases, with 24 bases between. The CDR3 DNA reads TGTGCCAGCAGCCCTCTAGGTCGGGACGGTCCGGCTCATGAAAAACTGTTTTTT. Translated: CASSPLGRDGPAHEKLFF.

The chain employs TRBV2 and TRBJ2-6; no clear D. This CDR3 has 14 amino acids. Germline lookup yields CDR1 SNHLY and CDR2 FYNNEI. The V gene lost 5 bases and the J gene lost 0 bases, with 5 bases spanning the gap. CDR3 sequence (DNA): TGTGCCAGCAGTCATAACTCTGGGGCCAACGTCCTGACTTTC. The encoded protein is CASSHNSGANVLTF.

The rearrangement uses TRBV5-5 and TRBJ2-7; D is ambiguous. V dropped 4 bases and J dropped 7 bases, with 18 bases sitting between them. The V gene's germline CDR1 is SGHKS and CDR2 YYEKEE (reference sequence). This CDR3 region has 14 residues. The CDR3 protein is CASSRVQPSGEQYF. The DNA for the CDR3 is TGTGCCAGCAGCCGAGTTCAGCCGTCTGGGGAGCAGTACTTC.

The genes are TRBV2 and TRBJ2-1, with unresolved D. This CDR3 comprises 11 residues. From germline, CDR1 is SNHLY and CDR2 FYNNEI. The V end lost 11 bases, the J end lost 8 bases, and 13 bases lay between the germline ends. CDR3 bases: TGTGCCTCCCAGCGAACCGATGAGCAGTTCTTC. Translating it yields CASQRTDEQFF.

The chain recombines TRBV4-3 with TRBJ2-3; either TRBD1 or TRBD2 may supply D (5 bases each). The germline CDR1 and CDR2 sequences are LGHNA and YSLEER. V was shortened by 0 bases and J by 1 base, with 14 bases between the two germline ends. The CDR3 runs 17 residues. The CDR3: CASSQEMDRGGTDTQYF. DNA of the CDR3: TGCGCCAGCAGCCAAGAGATGGATAGGGGAGGCACAGATACGCAGTATTTT.

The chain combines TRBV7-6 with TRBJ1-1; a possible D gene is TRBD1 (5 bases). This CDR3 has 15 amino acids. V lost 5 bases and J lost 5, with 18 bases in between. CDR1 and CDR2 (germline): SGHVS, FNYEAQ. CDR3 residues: CASSTTRVMGTEAFF. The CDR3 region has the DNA TGTGCCAGCAGCACGACCAGGGTGATGGGGACTGAAGCTTTCTTT. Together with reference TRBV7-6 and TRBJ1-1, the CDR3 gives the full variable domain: GAGVSQSPRYKVTKRGQDVALRCDPISGHVSLYWYRQALGQGPEFLTYFNYEAQQDKSGLPNDRFSAERPEGSISTLTIQRTEQRDSAMYRCASSTTRVMGTEAFFGQGTRLTVV.

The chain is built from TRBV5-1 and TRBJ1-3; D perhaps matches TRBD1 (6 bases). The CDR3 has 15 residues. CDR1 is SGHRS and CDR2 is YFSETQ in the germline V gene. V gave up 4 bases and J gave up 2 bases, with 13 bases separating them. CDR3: CASSLQGQTGNTIYF. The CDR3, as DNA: TGCGCCAGCAGCCTTCAAGGACAGACTGGAAACACCATATATTTT.

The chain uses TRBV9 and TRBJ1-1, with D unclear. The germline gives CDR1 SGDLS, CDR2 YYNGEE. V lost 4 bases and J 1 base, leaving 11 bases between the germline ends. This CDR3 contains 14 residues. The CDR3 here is CASSLGEGNTEAFF. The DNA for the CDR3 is TGTGCCAGCAGCCTCGGGGAGGGGAACACTGAAGCTTTCTTT.

DNA of the CDR3: TGTGCGAGGGGGGGGCAGGAGACCCAGTACTTC. Its protein product is CARGGQETQYF. The chain uses TRBV7-8 and TRBJ2-5, with TRBD2 as a possible D gene (7 bases). There are 11 residues in the CDR3. CDR1 and CDR2 (germline): SGHVS, FQNEAQ.

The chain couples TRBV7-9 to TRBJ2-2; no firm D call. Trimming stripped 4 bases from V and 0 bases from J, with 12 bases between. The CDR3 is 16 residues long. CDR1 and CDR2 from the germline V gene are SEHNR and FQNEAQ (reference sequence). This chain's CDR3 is CASSSVEATNTGELFF. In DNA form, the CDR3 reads TGTGCCAGCAGCTCCGTAGAGGCCACGAACACCGGGGAGCTGTTTTTT.